This T cell receptor beta chain was obtained from a study of shared clonotypes between healthy human individuals. Across the whole study: Donors, aged 18 to 49, were a couple of women and a few men.

Study-wide findings and caveats: Sorted-subset sequencing, rarefaction showed, was incomplete despite large depth.

Concerning this clone: Its specificity is unknown.

Sequencing used immunoSEQ multiplex PCR; TCRdb keeps in-frame clones, though not all of them. This table has about 2.4 million clones, 93% appearing once. V was trimmed by 2 bases and J by 0 bases, leaving 13 bases between them. Germline values: CDR1 SGHTA, CDR2 FQGTGA. The CDR3 has 17 residues. This clonotype originated in a man between 18 and 29 years old in good health. Some clones in this sample may be carry-over from other donors' samples. The chain has TRBV7-3 and TRBJ2-2, with TRBD2 as a possible D gene (7 bases). The sample comprised naive CD4+ T cells from PBMCs. Described subset: CD45RA+ positively selected. The DNA for the CDR3 is TGTGCCAGCAGCTTAGTTTCGGGGGGCTCGAACACCGGGGAGCTGTTTTTT. It translates to CASSLVSGGSNTGELFF. The variable domain in full, with the rest retrieved from reference TRBV7-3 and TRBJ2-2, is GAGVSQTPSNKVTEKGKYVELRCDPISGHTALYWYRQSLGQGPEFLIYFQGTGAADDSGLPNDRFFAVRPEGSVSTLKIQRTERGDSAVYLCASSLVSGGSNTGELFFGEGSRLTVL.